This T cell receptor beta chain derives from a study of blood T cell repertoires in COVID-19. Study summary: Acute and convalescent COVID-19 specimens originated in the United States, Italy and Spain. T cells, B-cell-depleted T cells, or PBMCs provided the cDNA or gDNA that served as material.

Authors' analysis steps: Cell counts per sample came from amplifying reference gene primers. TCRdb's copy holds only in-frame clones and misses some; the assay was immunoSEQ multiplex PCR. That table gives V, J and clone size, and the DNA gave D and trimming. The repertoire holds some 100,000 clones, with 81% as singletons. Germline CDR1 LGHNA, CDR2 YSLEER. V lost 0 bases to trimming and J lost 6 bases, with 8 bases between them. This CDR3 is 14 amino acids long. The sample comprised peripheral blood. The chain couples TRBV4-3 to TRBJ2-2; D is unresolved. This TCR was sampled from a man older than 75 with active or convalescent COVID-19. CDR3 nucleotide sequence: TGCGCCAGCAGCCAAGATCCGGCGGCCGGGGAGCTGTTTTTT. The encoded protein is CASSQDPAAGELFF.